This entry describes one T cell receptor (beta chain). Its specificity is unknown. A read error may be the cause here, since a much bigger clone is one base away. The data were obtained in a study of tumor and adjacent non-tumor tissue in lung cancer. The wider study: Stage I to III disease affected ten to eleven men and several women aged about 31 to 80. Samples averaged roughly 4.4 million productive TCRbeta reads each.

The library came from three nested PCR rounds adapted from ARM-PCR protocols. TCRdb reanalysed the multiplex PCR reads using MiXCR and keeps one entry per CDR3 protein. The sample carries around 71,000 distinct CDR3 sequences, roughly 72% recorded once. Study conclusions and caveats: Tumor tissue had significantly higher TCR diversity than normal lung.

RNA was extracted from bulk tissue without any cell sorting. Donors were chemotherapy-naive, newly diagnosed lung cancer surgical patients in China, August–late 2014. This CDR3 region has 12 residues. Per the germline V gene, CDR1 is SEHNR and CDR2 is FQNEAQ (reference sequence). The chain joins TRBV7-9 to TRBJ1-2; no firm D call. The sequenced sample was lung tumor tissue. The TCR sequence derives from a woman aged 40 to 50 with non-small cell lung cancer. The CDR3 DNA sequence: TGTACCAGCAGCCGGACGGAGTATGGCTACACCTTC. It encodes CTSSRTEYGYTF.